The 27 T cell receptor beta chains in this list originate from one sample, sequenced in a study of T cells in Graves' hyperthyroidism and ophthalmopathy. RNA transcripts gave rise to amplified TCR beta CDR3 regions. An initial round of RT-PCR targeting the TCR CDR3 relied on the HTBI primer set. TCRdb reprocessed the multiplex PCR reads via MiXCR and lists one record per CDR3 protein. The sample lists 250,000 to 300,000 distinct CDR3 sequences, just over 14% occurring once. Sequenced sample: blood. These receptors were collected from a woman aged 40 to 50 with Graves' hyperthyroidism that later progressed to Graves' ophthalmopathy.

This clonotype was recorded a few times. The V gene is TRBV18, the J gene TRBJ2-2, with a possible D match to TRBD1 (6 bases). Germline CDR1 and CDR2: KGHSH and LQKENI. The CDR3 runs to 12 residues. The V end lost 8 bases, the J end lost 6 bases, and 10 bases lay between the germline ends. CDR3 protein: CASGGSSGELFF. As DNA, the CDR3 is TGTGCCAGCGGGGGCTCGTCCGGGGAGCTGTTTTTT.

CDR3 in amino acids: CASSLSGRQGDSGNTIYF. The CDR3 nucleotides are TGTGCCAGCAGTTTATCGGGGAGGCAGGGAGACTCTGGAAACACCATATATTTT. The chain joins TRBV27 to TRBJ1-3, with a tentative D call TRBD1 (5 bases). Trimming took 0 bases from V and 0 from J, leaving 15 bases between them. The CDR3 consists of 18 residues. Germline V CDR1 and CDR2: MNHEY, SMNVEV (reference sequence).

This clonotype showed up many times. This chain uses TRBV7-2 with TRBJ2-7; weak D call: TRBD2 (7 bases). The CDR3 length is 16 residues. The V end lost 2 bases, the J end lost 2 bases, and 16 bases lay between the germline ends. Germline assignment: CDR1 SGHTA and CDR2 FQGNSA. The DNA of the CDR3 is TGTGCCAGCAGCTTAAAGGGGGGGGGGGGTCCCTACGAGCAGTACTTC. Translated, it gives CASSLKGGGGPYEQYF.

This clonotype was observed a few times. A much bigger clone sits one base away, suggesting this may be a read error. The genes are TRBV18 and TRBJ1-2; D is uncertain. V was clipped by 5 bases and J by 5 bases, with 12 bases between them. Per germline, CDR1 KGHSH and CDR2 LQKENI. The CDR3 has 13 amino acids. This CDR3 is CASSSVPSYGYTF. In DNA, the CDR3 is TGTGCCAGCTCATCAGTGCCGTCTTATGGCTACACCTTC.

This clonotype was counted at least ten times. The chain joins TRBV30 to TRBJ2-5; D gene unclear. The CDR3 loop spans 11 amino acids. Germline V lookup: CDR1 GTSNPN, CDR2 SVGIG (reference sequence). The ends were cut back, 0 bases at V and 2 bases at J, with 1 base in the middle. DNA of the CDR3: TGTGCCTGGAGTGTACAAGAGACCCAGTACTTC. Translation: CAWSVQETQYF.

This clonotype was seen ten or more times. The CDR3 DNA is TGTGCCAGCAGTTTGGCGGGTGACAATCAGCCCCAGCATTTT. Its protein is CASSLAGDNQPQHF. V gene TRBV28 combines with J gene TRBJ1-5; D is uncertain. CDR1 is MDHEN and CDR2 is SYDVKM in the germline V gene. The V gene lost 3 bases and the J gene lost 3 bases, with 9 bases spanning the gap. CDR3 length: 14 residues.

This clonotype was counted many times. The J gene is TRBJ2-5, the V gene TRBV28, with TRBD2 matching over 16 bases. Germline V gives CDR1 MDHEN, CDR2 SYDVKM. The length of the CDR3 is 18 residues. Losses at the gene ends were 6 bases for V and 2 bases for J; bases not matched to a gene: 9. CDR3 region: CASSLPGLAGGIQETQYF. The DNA for the CDR3 is TGTGCCAGCAGCCTCCCGGGACTAGCGGGAGGGATTCAAGAGACCCAGTACTTC.

This clonotype has a count of ten or more. The gene calls are TRBV29-1 and TRBJ1-5; D gene uncertain. Between the trimmed V and J ends, which lost 4 bases and 2 bases, there was a span of 12 bases. The germline gives CDR1 SQVTM, CDR2 ANQGSEA. The CDR3 runs 14 residues. CDR3 nucleotides: TGCAGCGTTGGGTGGGGAGGAGGCAATCAGCCCCAGCATTTT. Translation gives CSVGWGGGNQPQHF.

Note on this clonotype: This may stem from a read error, because a much larger clone lies one nucleotide away. The gene calls are TRBV19 and TRBJ2-1, with 11 positions matching TRBD2. CDR1 and CDR2 from the germline V gene are LNHDA and SQIVND (reference sequence). CDR3 length: 14 amino acids. Trimming took 11 bases from V and 10 from J; bases not matched to a gene: 13. CDR3 nucleotide sequence: TGTGCCGGTACCCCGGGACTAGCGGTCCACGAGCAGTTCTTC. It yields the protein CAGTPGLAVHEQFF.

The rearrangement links TRBV4-2 to TRBJ2-3, with 10 bases that match TRBD2. Germline CDR1 and CDR2: LGHNA and YNFKEQ. The V and J ends lost 4 bases and 4 bases, in that order; junction bases with no gene match: 2. There are 14 residues in the CDR3. CDR3 bases: TGTGCCAGCAGCCGGGGACTAGCGTCAGATACGCAGTATTTT. It specifies CASSRGLASDTQYF.

This clonotype was recorded many times. The chain is built from TRBV27 and TRBJ2-2, with 10 bases that match TRBD2. Trimming took 4 bases from V and 8 from J; bases not matched to a gene: 7. Germline lookup yields CDR1 MNHEY and CDR2 SMNVEV (reference sequence). The CDR3 covers 15 residues. The CDR3 coding sequence is TGTGCCAGCAGTTCTCATTCTAGCGGGAGTGGGGAGCTGTTTTTT. Translation: CASSSHSSGSGELFF.

This clonotype was detected ten times or more. The chain links TRBV3-1 to TRBJ2-1, with 7 nucleotides matching TRBD2. The CDR3 totals 14 residues. CDR1 LGHDT and CDR2 YNNKEL come from the germline V gene (reference sequence). The trim removed 4 bases at V and 6 bases at J, leaving 6 bases unmatched. The CDR3 loop is CASSLGLEGNEQFF. In DNA, the CDR3 is TGTGCCAGCAGCCTCGGACTAGAGGGCAATGAGCAGTTCTTC.

This chain joins TRBV7-9 and TRBJ2-1; D tentatively reads TRBD1 or TRBD2 (5 bases each). V was trimmed by 4 bases and J by 6 bases, leaving 19 bases between them. This CDR3 is 16 amino acids long. Per germline, CDR1 SEHNR and CDR2 FQNEAQ (reference sequence). The CDR3 loop reads CASSSTRETGFNEQFF. CDR3 coding DNA: TGTGCCAGCAGCTCCACCAGGGAGACCGGTTTCAATGAGCAGTTCTTC.

The chain combines TRBV6-4 with TRBJ2-3, with D possibly being TRBD2 (5 bases). Germline V lookup: CDR1 MRHNA, CDR2 SNTAGT. The CDR3 extends over 13 amino acids. The V and J ends lost 5 bases and 3 bases respectively, with 9 bases between them. The CDR3 spells CASSLDWTDTQYF. CDR3 in DNA: TGTGCCAGCAGTTTGGACTGGACAGATACGCAGTATTTT.

This clonotype was recorded at least ten times. This chain links TRBV9 with TRBJ2-2; 8 bases agree with TRBD2. V gave up 3 bases and J gave up 5 bases; unmatched junction bases: 3. Germline CDR1 reads SGDLS; CDR2 reads YYNGEE. The CDR3 has 14 amino acids. This chain's CDR3 is CASSASGSTGELFF. The CDR3 DNA is TGTGCCAGCAGCGCAAGCGGGAGTACCGGGGAGCTGTTTTTT.

This clonotype was found many times. The chain joins TRBV6-1 to TRBJ1-6, with 9 bases identical to TRBD1. Germline loops: CDR1 MNHNS, CDR2 SASEGT. This CDR3 has 14 amino acids. With 3 bases clipped from V and 14 bases from J, the junction kept 8 bases outside the gene matches. CDR3 DNA: TGTGCCAGCAGTGACCTCCTCCGGGACAGGGCCCTCCACTTT. Protein: CASSDLLRDRALHF.

The chain recombines TRBV4-2 with TRBJ2-5; D remains ambiguous. Per the germline V gene, CDR1 is LGHNA and CDR2 is YNFKEQ. Deletions cut 0 bases from V and 5 bases from J, with 16 bases between. The CDR3 extends over 16 amino acids. CDR3 bases: TGTGCCAGCAGCCAAGAGCCCCCCCCTAGTTATGAGACCCAGTACTTC. As protein: CASSQEPPPSYETQYF.

This clonotype was seen a few times. The chain is built from TRBV20-1 and TRBJ1-6, with 12 bases that match TRBD1. The CDR3 covers 15 residues. Germline-derived CDR1 and CDR2 are DFQATT and SNEGSKA (reference sequence). V lost 6 bases and J lost 7; bases outside the gene matches: 7. CDR3 nucleotides: TGCAGTGCGAGGGACAGGGGGCTAGGAAATTCACCCCTCCACTTT. Amino acid sequence: CSARDRGLGNSPLHF.

V and J are TRBV28 and TRBJ2-5; 7 nucleotides align to TRBD1. The CDR3 has 16 amino acids. Germline V CDR1 and CDR2: MDHEN, SYDVKM. V lost 8 bases to trimming and J lost 5 bases; unmatched junction nucleotides: 17. This CDR3 reads CASLRRTGRTVETQYF. The CDR3 DNA reads TGTGCCAGCCTACGCCGGACAGGTAGAACGGTTGAGACCCAGTACTTC.

This clonotype turned up a few times. DNA of the CDR3: TGTGCCAGTAGTACCCATCCAGGGGCGTTAGAGACCCAGTACTTC. Translated, it gives CASSTHPGALETQYF. This chain links TRBV19 with TRBJ2-5, with TRBD1 as a possible D gene (6 bases). CDR1 is LNHDA, CDR2 SQIVND, per germline (reference sequence). The CDR3 spans 15 residues. The V gene lost 4 bases and the J gene lost 4 bases, with 16 bases spanning the gap.

This clonotype has ten or more counts. This chain uses TRBV2 with TRBJ2-2, with TRBD2 as a possible D gene (5 bases). V lost 2 bases and J lost 0, with 10 bases in between. CDR3 length: 16 residues. Germline V lookup: CDR1 SNHLY, CDR2 FYNNEI. The CDR3 DNA sequence: TGTGCCAGCAGTGAATTAGGGAGCGCGAACACCGGGGAGCTGTTTTTT. Protein: CASSELGSANTGELFF.

This clonotype came up many times. CDR3 in amino acids: CSAHIRPLNTQYF. The DNA of the CDR3 is TGCAGTGCCCACATCCGTCCGTTGAATACGCAGTATTTT. The chain combines TRBV20-1 with TRBJ2-3; D is uncertain. Germline V gene data show CDR1 as DFQATT and CDR2 as SNEGSKA (reference sequence). CDR3 length: 13 residues. The germline V and J ends were trimmed by 6 bases and 7 bases, with 17 bases remaining between them.

A note on this clonotype: A much bigger clone sits one base away, suggesting this may be a read error. The V call is TRBV2, the J call TRBJ1-5; 7 bases align to TRBD1. The germline V gene has CDR1 SNHLY and CDR2 FYNNEI. CDR3 length: 14 amino acids. With 4 bases clipped from V and 3 bases from J, the junction kept 3 bases outside the gene matches. CDR3 DNA sequence: TGTGCCAGCAGTGGGGACAGTCCCAATCAGCCCCAGCATTTT. Protein product: CASSGDSPNQPQHF.

The J gene is TRBJ2-1, the V gene TRBV7-2; TRBD2 agrees at 9 bases. With 1 base clipped from V and 0 bases from J, the junction kept 1 base outside the gene matches. CDR3 length: 16 residues. Germline assignment: CDR1 SGHTA and CDR2 FQGNSA. This CDR3 reads CASSLGRGGSYNEQFF. The CDR3 coding sequence is TGTGCCAGCAGCTTAGGGCGGGGGGGCTCCTACAATGAGCAGTTCTTC.

This clonotype was detected ten times or more. This chain uses TRBV29-1 with TRBJ2-7; D is possibly TRBD2 (6 bases). Trimming pared 6 bases from V and 3 bases from J, leaving 15 bases between. Germline V gene data show CDR1 as SQVTM and CDR2 as ANQGSEA. The CDR3 spans 13 residues. This chain's CDR3 is CSVIRISGYEQYF. The CDR3 nucleotides read TGCAGCGTAATAAGGATTAGCGGCTACGAGCAGTACTTC.

This clonotype was counted many times. The genes are TRBV7-9 and TRBJ1-1; no definite D call. The CDR3 has 13 amino acids. Trimming removed 5 bases from V and 5 bases from J, with 12 bases in between. CDR1 is SEHNR and CDR2 is FQNEAQ in the germline V gene (reference sequence). The CDR3 nucleotides are TGTGCCAGCAGCAAGGCGAGGGATACTGAAGCTTTCTTT. This sequence encodes CASSKARDTEAFF.

This clonotype was seen ten or more times. This rearrangement joins TRBV2 to TRBJ1-5; TRBD1 might be the D (5 bases). Germline values: CDR1 SNHLY, CDR2 FYNNEI. The CDR3 is made up of 15 amino acids. The V end lost 5 bases, the J end lost 5 bases, and 16 bases lay between the germline ends. CDR3 sequence reads: CASSSRGGYDQPQHF. The CDR3 DNA reads TGTGCCAGCAGTTCAAGGGGAGGGTACGATCAGCCCCAGCATTTT.